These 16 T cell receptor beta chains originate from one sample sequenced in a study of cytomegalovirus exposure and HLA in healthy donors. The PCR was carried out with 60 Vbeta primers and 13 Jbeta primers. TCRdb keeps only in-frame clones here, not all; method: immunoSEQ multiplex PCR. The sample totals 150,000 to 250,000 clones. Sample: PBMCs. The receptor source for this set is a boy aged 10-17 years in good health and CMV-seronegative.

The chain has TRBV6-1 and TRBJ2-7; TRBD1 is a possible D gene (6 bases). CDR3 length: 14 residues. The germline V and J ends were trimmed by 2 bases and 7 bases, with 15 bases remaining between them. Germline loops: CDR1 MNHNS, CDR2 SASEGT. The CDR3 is CASSEIWGLGEQYF. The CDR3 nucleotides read TGTGCCAGCAGTGAAATTTGGGGGCTCGGGGAGCAGTACTTC.

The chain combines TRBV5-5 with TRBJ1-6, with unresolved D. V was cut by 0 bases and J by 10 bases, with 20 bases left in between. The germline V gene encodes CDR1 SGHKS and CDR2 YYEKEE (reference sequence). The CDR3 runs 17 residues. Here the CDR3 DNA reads TGTGCCAGCAGCTTGGTGGATCAGGATCCCAATACGTCACCCCTCCACTTT. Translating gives CASSLVDQDPNTSPLHF.

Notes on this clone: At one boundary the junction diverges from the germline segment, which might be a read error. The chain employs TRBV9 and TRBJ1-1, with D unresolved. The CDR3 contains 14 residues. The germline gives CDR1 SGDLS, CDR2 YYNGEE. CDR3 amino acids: CASSVAESLTEALF. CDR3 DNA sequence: TGTGCCAGCAGCGTAGCTGAGTCCCTCACTGAAGCTCTCTTT.

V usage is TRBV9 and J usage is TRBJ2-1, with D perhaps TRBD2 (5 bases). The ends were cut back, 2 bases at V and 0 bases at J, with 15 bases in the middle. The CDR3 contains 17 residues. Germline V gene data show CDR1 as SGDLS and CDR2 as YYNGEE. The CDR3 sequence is CASSVDHQRSSYNEQFF. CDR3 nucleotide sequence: TGTGCCAGCAGCGTGGACCACCAGCGGAGCTCCTACAATGAGCAGTTCTTC.

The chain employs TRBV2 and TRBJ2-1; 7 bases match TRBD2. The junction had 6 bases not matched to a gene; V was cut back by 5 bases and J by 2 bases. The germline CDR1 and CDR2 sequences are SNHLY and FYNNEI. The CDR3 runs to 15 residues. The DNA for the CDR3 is TGTGCCAGCAGTCGCAGCGGGGTGACCTACAATGAGCAGTTCTTC. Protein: CASSRSGVTYNEQFF.

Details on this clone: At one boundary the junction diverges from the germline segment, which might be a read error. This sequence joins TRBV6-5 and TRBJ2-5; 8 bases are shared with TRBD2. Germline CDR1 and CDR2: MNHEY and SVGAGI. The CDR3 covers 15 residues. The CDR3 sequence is CASKLWRGDQGTQYF. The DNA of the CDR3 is TGTGCCAGCAAGTTGTGGCGGGGGGACCAAGGGACCCAGTACTTC.

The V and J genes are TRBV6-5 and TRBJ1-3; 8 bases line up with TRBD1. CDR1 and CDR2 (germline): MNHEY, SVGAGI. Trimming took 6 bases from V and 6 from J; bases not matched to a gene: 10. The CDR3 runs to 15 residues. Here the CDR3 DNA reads TGTGCCAGCAGGTCCACGGGACAGGTGGCAAACACCATATATTTT. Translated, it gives CASRSTGQVANTIYF.

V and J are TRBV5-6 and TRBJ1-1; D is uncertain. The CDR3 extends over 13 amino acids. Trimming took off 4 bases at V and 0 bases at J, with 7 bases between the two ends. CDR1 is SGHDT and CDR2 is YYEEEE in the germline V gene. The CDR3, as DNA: TGTGCCAGCAGCCCTAACGTGAACACTGAAGCTTTCTTT. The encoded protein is CASSPNVNTEAFF. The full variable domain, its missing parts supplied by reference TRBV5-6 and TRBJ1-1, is DAGVTQSPTHLIKTRGQQVTLRCSPKSGHDTVSWYQQALGQGPQFIFQYYEEEERQRGNFPDRFSGHQFPNYSSELNVNALLLGDSALYLCASSPNVNTEAFFGQGTRLTVV.

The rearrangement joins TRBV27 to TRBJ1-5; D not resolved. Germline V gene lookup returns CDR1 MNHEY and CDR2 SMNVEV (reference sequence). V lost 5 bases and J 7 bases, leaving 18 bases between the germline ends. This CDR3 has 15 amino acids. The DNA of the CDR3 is TGTGCCAGCAGTCCCCGAAACCTCGCGGGGCAGCCCCAGCATTTT. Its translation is CASSPRNLAGQPQHF.

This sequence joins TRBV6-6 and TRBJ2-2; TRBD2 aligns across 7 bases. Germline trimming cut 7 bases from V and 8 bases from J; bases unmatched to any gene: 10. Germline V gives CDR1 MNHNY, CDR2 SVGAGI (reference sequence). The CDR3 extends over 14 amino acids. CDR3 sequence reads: CASTKAGPGGELFF. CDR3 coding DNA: TGTGCCAGCACCAAAGCGGGGCCCGGAGGGGAGCTGTTTTTT.

The CDR3 DNA reads as TGTGCCAGCGGCCGTGGACAGGGGAGTACTGAAGCTTTCTTT. Its translation is CASGRGQGSTEAFF. V and J are TRBV7-9 and TRBJ1-1; TRBD1 agrees at 9 bases. The germline V gene encodes CDR1 SEHNR and CDR2 FQNEAQ (reference sequence). The V gene end was trimmed by 8 bases and the J gene end by 5 bases; junction bases not matched to a gene: 9. The CDR3 is made up of 14 amino acids.

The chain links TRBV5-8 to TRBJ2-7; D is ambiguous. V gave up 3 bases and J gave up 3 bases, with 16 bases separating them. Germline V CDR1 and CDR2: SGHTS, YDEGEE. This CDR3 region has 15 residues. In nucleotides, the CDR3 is TGTGCCAGCAGCTGGGCCGTAGACGACGGCTACGAGCAGTACTTC. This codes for CASSWAVDDGYEQYF.

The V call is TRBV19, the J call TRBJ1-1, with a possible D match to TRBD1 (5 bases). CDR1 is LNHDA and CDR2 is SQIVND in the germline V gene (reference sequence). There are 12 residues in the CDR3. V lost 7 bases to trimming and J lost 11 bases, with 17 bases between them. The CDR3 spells CASIGGREMAFF. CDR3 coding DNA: TGTGCCAGTATCGGGGGTCGTGAAATGGCTTTCTTT.

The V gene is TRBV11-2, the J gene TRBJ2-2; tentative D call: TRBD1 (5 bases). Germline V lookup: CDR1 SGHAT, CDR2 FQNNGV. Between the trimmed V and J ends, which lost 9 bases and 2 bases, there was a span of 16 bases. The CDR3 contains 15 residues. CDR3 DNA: TGTGCCAGTATAACAGGAGCCCCTAACACCGGGGAGCTGTTTTTT. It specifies CASITGAPNTGELFF.

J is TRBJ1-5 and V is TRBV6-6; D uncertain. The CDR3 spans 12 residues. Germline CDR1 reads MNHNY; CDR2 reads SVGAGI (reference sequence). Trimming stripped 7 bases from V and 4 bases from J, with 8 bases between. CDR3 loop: CASTMENQPQHF. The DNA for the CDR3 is TGTGCCAGCACCATGGAGAATCAGCCCCAGCATTTT.

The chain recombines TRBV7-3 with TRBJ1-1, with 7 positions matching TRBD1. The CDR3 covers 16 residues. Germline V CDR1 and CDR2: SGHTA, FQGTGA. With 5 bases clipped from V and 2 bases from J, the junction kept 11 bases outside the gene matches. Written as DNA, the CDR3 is TGTGCCAGCAGCCTGACAGGGCGTTTAAACAACACTGAAGCTTTCTTT. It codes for CASSLTGRLNNTEAFF.